This T cell receptor (beta chain) is drawn from a study of blood T cells in healthy people across ages. A second PCR, run for roughly 6 to 11 cycles, used a sample-barcoded 5' primer plus a J-beta primer mix. TCRdb fed the 5' RACE reads into MiXCR, producing one record per CDR3 protein. The sample includes fewer than 950,000 distinct CDR3 sequences, 53% of them seen just once. This CDR3 has 14 amino acids. Unmatched junction bases numbered 11, after V lost 5 bases and J lost 5 bases. Germline CDR1 and CDR2: SQVTM and ANQGSEA. In terms of origin and age, donors were healthy Caucasian individuals from Russia aged about 6 to 100. Total RNA, at least 6 micrograms per sample, came from PBMCs.

The rearrangement uses TRBV29-1 and TRBJ2-7; 8 bases are a match to TRBD1. The clonotype originates from a man older than 75 in good health. The sample consisted of blood. The CDR3 is CSVSRPGTGHEQYF. In DNA form, the CDR3 reads TGCAGCGTTTCCCGGCCAGGGACAGGACACGAGCAGTACTTC.